This T cell receptor beta chain was profiled in a study of identical twins. Between the trimmed V and J ends, which lost 4 bases and 7 bases, there was a span of 8 bases. Germline V gene sequence: CDR1 PRHDT, CDR2 FYEKMQ (reference sequence). The CDR3 length is 12 residues. TCRdb itself ran the 5' RACE reads through MiXCR, one entry per CDR3 protein. The repertoire has about 890,000 distinct CDR3 sequences, roughly 12% of them found once; the top ten carry roughly 1.6%. The sample was also reused in another study, on yellow fever vaccine responses in identical twins.

The origin of this receptor is a young woman in good health. Sequencing was performed on PBMCs. The chain is built from TRBV13 and TRBJ2-1; no reliable D call. DNA for the CDR3: TGTGCCAGCAGCTGGTCCACGAATGAGCAGTTCTTC. Encoded protein: CASSWSTNEQFF.